Reported below is one T cell receptor (beta chain). Its antigen remains unknown. This record belongs to a study of CXCR3-negative and CXCR3-positive naive CD8 T cells. Whole-study findings and limits: CXCR3-negative naive cells had less hydrophobic TRB CDR3s than did CXCR3-positive naive cells. Comparably high diversity marked both naive subsets, whereas memory CD8+ cells had much lower diversity. TRBV-TRBJ usage was similar across naive CXCR3 subsets but distinct in memory cells.

CDR3 length: 15 residues. The germline V gene has CDR1 MNHEY and CDR2 SMNVEV (reference sequence). The authors gated naive CD8+ T cells as CD45RO-CCR7+CD27+CD95-. With UMI labels, 5' RACE was used to prepare the TRB cDNA libraries. TCRdb reanalyzed the 5' RACE reads, giving one entry per CDR3 protein sequence and no DNA. The sample holds over 20,000 distinct CDR3 sequences. This receptor was taken from a human donor in good health. Some clones in this sample may be carry-over from other donors' samples. The specimen was naive CXCR3- CD8+ T cells from blood. Subset: CD45RO-CCR7+CD27+CD95- naive CD8+ T cells lacking CXCR3 (TNR3-). The chain links TRBV27 to TRBJ2-3; as DNA is missing, the TRBD1 call by TCRdb cannot be tested. This chain's CDR3 is CASRNRDGLPDTQYF.